The 29 T cell receptor beta chains in this list originate from one sample, sequenced in a study of Ad26.COV2.S vaccination and SARS-CoV-2 variants. Produced via immunoSEQ multiplex PCR; TCRdb's table is partial and in-frame only. This table has over 110,000 clones, just over 85% appearing once. The sample consisted of peripheral blood, taken after recovery from COVID-19. These TCRs come from a human donor who had recovered from COVID-19.

The sample holds one count of this clone. The chain recombines TRBV5-5 with TRBJ2-5; TRBD2 matches at 12 bases. This CDR3 has 18 amino acids. Trimming removed 0 bases from V and 4 bases from J; junction bases left unmatched: 10. In germline, CDR1 is SGHKS, CDR2 YYEKEE (reference sequence). This CDR3 reads CASSLATSGGPGRETQYF. The CDR3 nucleotides are TGTGCCAGCAGCTTGGCTACTAGCGGGGGGCCCGGTCGAGAGACCCAGTACTTC.

In this sample, this clone turned up a few times. The chain couples TRBV7-2 to TRBJ2-1; D might be TRBD1 (6 bases). Trimming stripped 4 bases from V and 4 bases from J, with 14 bases between. The CDR3 loop spans 15 amino acids. The germline V gene has CDR1 SGHTA and CDR2 FQGNSA. Here the CDR3 reads CASSSSGTKYNEQFF. The DNA for the CDR3 is TGTGCCAGCAGCTCTTCCGGGACAAAATACAATGAGCAGTTCTTC.

The V and J genes are TRBV3-1 (or the pseudogene TRBV3-2) and TRBJ1-4, with D perhaps TRBD1 (5 bases). The CDR3 is 14 residues long. Trimming cost V 3 bases and J 6 bases, with 11 bases left between them. CDR1 LGHDT and CDR2 YNNKEL come from the germline V gene (reference sequence). The CDR3 DNA reads as TGTGCCAGCAGCCAGCAGGGAACCGATGAAAAACTGTTTTTT. The encoded protein is CASSQQGTDEKLFF.

The J gene is TRBJ2-5, the V gene TRBV6-5; 12 positions match TRBD2. V shed 4 bases and J 5 bases; nucleotides not matched to a gene: 5. The length of the CDR3 is 15 residues. Germline assignment: CDR1 MNHEY and CDR2 SVGAGI. The CDR3 DNA follows: TGTGCCAGCAGTTCACTAGCGGGGGGTAGGGAGACCCAGTACTTC. Translated, it gives CASSSLAGGRETQYF.

J is TRBJ2-3 and V is TRBV6-6, with no clear D. There are 14 residues in the CDR3. With 6 bases removed from V and 5 bases from J, the gap between germline ends came to 15 bases. The germline gives CDR1 MNHNY, CDR2 SVGAGI (reference sequence). The CDR3 reads CASSPTRGGDTQYF. DNA of the CDR3: TGTGCCAGCAGCCCCACTCGAGGCGGAGATACGCAGTATTTT.

For the CDR3, the DNA is TGTGCCACCAGCCTCGGACAGGGGAACTATGGCTACACCTTC. This codes for CATSLGQGNYGYTF. The V and J genes are TRBV15 and TRBJ1-2; 9 bases agree with TRBD1. The germline V gene encodes CDR1 LNHNV and CDR2 YYDKDF (reference sequence). Trimming removed 5 bases from V and 2 bases from J; junction bases left unmatched: 3. CDR3 size: 14 residues.

The rearrangement uses TRBV4-1 and TRBJ2-1; 7 nucleotides match TRBD2. The germline V gene has CDR1 MGHRA and CDR2 YSYEKL. The CDR3 contains 14 residues. V trimming: 5 bases; J trimming: 9 bases; junction bases outside the gene matches: 10. The CDR3 sequence is CASSLPGTTLEQFF. The CDR3 region has the DNA TGCGCCAGCAGCTTACCCGGGACTACCCTTGAGCAGTTCTTC.

The chain employs TRBV14 and TRBJ2-1, with D unclear. Germline values: CDR1 SGHDN, CDR2 FVKESK. V was clipped by 1 base and J by 9 bases, with 10 bases between them. The CDR3 has 13 amino acids. CDR3 coding DNA: TGTGCCAGCAGCCAAGTAAAGGTGGGTGAGCAGTTCTTC. It translates to CASSQVKVGEQFF. Filled out from reference TRBV14 and TRBJ2-1, the complete variable domain reads EAGVTQFPSHSVIEKGQTVTLRCDPISGHDNLYWYRRVMGKEIKFLLHFVKESKQDESGMPNNRFLAERTGGTYSTLKVQPAELEDSGVYFCASSQVKVGEQFFGPGTRLTVL.

Only one count was recorded for this clone. The chain carries TRBV19 and TRBJ1-1; D unresolved. Germline values: CDR1 LNHDA, CDR2 SQIVND (reference sequence). V shed 2 bases and J shed 1 base, with 5 bases lying between them. The CDR3 is 13 residues long. The CDR3 loop reads CASSITENTEAFF. The CDR3 DNA is TGTGCCAGTAGTATAACAGAGAACACTGAAGCTTTCTTT.

This clone was recorded a few times. J is TRBJ1-4 and V is TRBV7-9, with D unresolved. Trimming took 4 bases from V and 6 from J, leaving 6 bases between them. Germline CDR1 and CDR2: SEHNR and FQNEAQ (reference sequence). The CDR3 spans 12 residues. The CDR3 is CASSSKYEKLFF. CDR3 nucleotides: TGTGCCAGCAGCTCCAAGTATGAAAAACTGTTTTTT.

This sequence joins TRBV5-4 and TRBJ2-1, with D possibly being TRBD1 or TRBD2 (5 bases each). Germline CDR1 reads SGHNT; CDR2 reads YYREEE (reference sequence). CDR3 length: 16 residues. V was trimmed by 4 bases and J by 7 bases, leaving 21 bases between them. Written as DNA, the CDR3 is TGTGCCAGCAGCCCTGGGGGTGGGTCCTTAGTGAATGAGCAGTTCTTC. Protein: CASSPGGGSLVNEQFF.

The chain links TRBV13 to TRBJ2-5; unclear D gene. Trimming cost V 4 bases and J 2 bases, with 8 bases left between them. The CDR3 loop spans 13 amino acids. Germline CDR1 PRHDT, CDR2 FYEKMQ (reference sequence). As DNA, the CDR3 is TGTGCCAGCAGCTCCCCCCGGCAAGAGACCCAGTACTTC. Translation gives CASSSPRQETQYF.

This chain joins TRBV11-2 and TRBJ1-1; 7 bases match TRBD1. Looked up from germline, CDR1 is SGHAT and CDR2 is FQNNGV. The V and J ends lost 5 bases and 6 bases, in that order; junction bases with no gene match: 15. The length of the CDR3 is 16 residues. Written as DNA, the CDR3 is TGTGCCAGCAGCCCCACTGGAGGGGGCGCGGGGGCTGAAGCTTTCTTT. Encoded protein: CASSPTGGGAGAEAFF.

In its sample, this clone was seen once. The chain couples TRBV5-4 to TRBJ2-5; tentative D call: TRBD2 (5 bases). Germline V gene lookup returns CDR1 SGHNT and CDR2 YYREEE (reference sequence). This CDR3 comprises 12 residues. V lost 2 bases, J lost 4 bases, and 6 bases lay in between. The CDR3 loop is CASSLSGETQYF. The DNA of the CDR3 is TGTGCCAGCAGCTTAAGCGGAGAGACCCAGTACTTC. Together with reference TRBV5-4 and TRBJ2-5, the CDR3 gives the full variable domain: ETGVTQSPTHLIKTRGQQVTLRCSSQSGHNTVSWYQQALGQGPQFIFQYYREEENGRGNFPPRFSGLQFPNYSSELNVNALELDDSALYLCASSLSGETQYFGPGTRLLVL.

The chain combines TRBV18 with TRBJ2-7, with D unresolved. The CDR3 length is 12 residues. The germline V and J ends were trimmed by 6 bases and 1 base, with 7 bases remaining between them. The germline CDR1 and CDR2 sequences are KGHSH and LQKENI. CDR3 sequence: CASSSDSYEQYF. Here the CDR3 DNA reads TGTGCCAGCTCTTCGGATTCCTACGAGCAGTACTTC.

The chain has TRBV6-5 and TRBJ1-4, with TRBD1 as a possible D gene (5 bases). The germline gives CDR1 MNHEY, CDR2 SVGAGI. CDR3 size: 15 residues. Trimming removed 1 base from V and 8 bases from J, with 14 bases in between. This chain's CDR3 is CASSYFQGEGEKLFF. The CDR3, as DNA: TGTGCCAGCAGTTACTTCCAGGGAGAAGGGGAAAAACTGTTTTTT.

Of note for this clone: An end of the junction does not agree with germline; a read error may underlie this. V gene TRBV19 combines with J gene TRBJ1-1, with D perhaps matching TRBD1 (6 bases). The CDR3 has 14 amino acids. The germline CDR1 and CDR2 sequences are LNHDA and SQIVND (reference sequence). The CDR3 region has the DNA TGTGCCAGTAGTATTCAAGGACAGAACGCTGAAGCTTTCTTT. Translation gives CASSIQGQNAEAFF. The entire variable domain, with the rest obtained from reference TRBV19 and TRBJ1-1, is as follows: DGGITQSPKYLFRKEGQNVTLSCEQNLNHDAMYWYRQDPGQGLRLIYYSQIVNDFQKGDIAEGYSVSREKKESFPLTVTSAQKNPTAFYLCASSIQGQNAEAFFGQGTRLTVV.

The chain uses TRBV11-2 and TRBJ2-7; tentative D call: TRBD1 (6 bases). The CDR3 is 13 amino acids. The germline gives CDR1 SGHAT, CDR2 FQNNGV. V gave up 1 base and J gave up 3 bases, with 7 bases separating them. Written as DNA, the CDR3 is TGTGCCAGCAGCTTAGCGGGACACTACGAGCAGTACTTC. It specifies CASSLAGHYEQYF.

CDR3 sequence reads: CASSELRDRGVYGYTF. In nucleotides, the CDR3 is TGTGCCAGCAGTGAGTTACGGGACAGGGGTGTCTATGGCTACACCTTC. The rearrangement joins TRBV2 to TRBJ1-2, with 10 bases identical to TRBD1. V was clipped by 3 bases and J by 4 bases; unmatched bases: 8. The CDR3 is 16 residues long. Germline CDR1 is SNHLY and CDR2 is FYNNEI.

The V and J genes are TRBV6-5 and TRBJ2-5, with D unclear. V gave up 5 bases and J gave up 4 bases, with 5 bases separating them. In germline, CDR1 is MNHEY, CDR2 SVGAGI. The CDR3 is 11 amino acids. DNA of the CDR3: TGTGCCAGCAGTATAGGAGAGACCCAGTACTTC. Translated, it gives CASSIGETQYF.

The genes are TRBV4-1 and TRBJ2-2; D is undetermined. The V gene's germline CDR1 is MGHRA and CDR2 YSYEKL. The V end lost 0 bases, the J end lost 0 bases, and 14 bases lay between the germline ends. The CDR3 sequence is 18 residues long. Here the CDR3 DNA reads TGCGCCAGCAGCCAAGATCCCCCGCCGTTTTCGAACACCGGGGAGCTGTTTTTT. Translated, it gives CASSQDPPPFSNTGELFF.

The V and J genes are TRBV7-2 and TRBJ2-7, with TRBD1 matching 8 bases. Per the germline V gene, CDR1 is SGHTA and CDR2 is FQGNSA. The CDR3 extends over 15 amino acids. V lost 2 bases to trimming and J lost 4 bases; unmatched junction nucleotides: 7. The CDR3 DNA sequence: TGTGCCAGCAGCTTACCGCCCAACAGGGGGTACGAGCAGTACTTC. This codes for CASSLPPNRGYEQYF.

DNA for the CDR3: TGCGCCAGCAGCTCCAGGGTGAGCGGGGGATACAATGAGCAGTTCTTC. This encodes CASSSRVSGGYNEQFF. This rearrangement joins TRBV5-1 to TRBJ2-1, with 8 positions matching TRBD2. V lost 3 bases, J lost 4 bases, and 9 bases stayed unmatched. The CDR3 sequence is 16 residues long. Germline V lookup: CDR1 SGHRS, CDR2 YFSETQ. Full variable domain (outside the CDR3, taken from reference TRBV5-1 and TRBJ2-1): KAGVTQTPRYLIKTRGQQVTLSCSPISGHRSVSWYQQTPGQGLQFLFEYFSETQRNKGNFPGRFSGRQFSNSRSEMNVSTLELGDSALYLCASSSRVSGGYNEQFFGPGTRLTVL.

This clone occurred once. J is TRBJ1-3 and V is TRBV11-2, with TRBD1 identical over 9 bases. CDR3 length: 17 amino acids. The junction had 10 bases not matched to a gene; V was cut back by 4 bases and J by 3 bases. Per the germline V gene, CDR1 is SGHAT and CDR2 is FQNNGV. CDR3 amino acids: CASSSHRGPSRGNTIYF. The CDR3 DNA is TGTGCCAGCAGCTCCCACAGGGGGCCTTCACGTGGAAACACCATATATTTT.

The gene calls are TRBV19 and TRBJ2-1, with D tentatively TRBD1 or TRBD2 (5 bases each). CDR3 size: 11 residues. Germline CDR1 is LNHDA and CDR2 is SQIVND (reference sequence). The ends were cut back, 3 bases at V and 10 bases at J, with 7 bases in the middle. In nucleotides, the CDR3 is TGTGCCAGTAGTATGAGGGACGAGCAGTTCTTC. Translating it yields CASSMRDEQFF.

This clone occurred many times. The V call is TRBV6-2 or TRBV6-3, the J call TRBJ2-7; 9 nucleotides agree with TRBD1. In germline, CDR1 is MNHEY, CDR2 SVGEGT. V lost 2 bases to trimming and J lost 0 bases; unmatched junction nucleotides: 8. The CDR3 totals 17 residues. CDR3 sequence: CASSYNWAGQGSYEQYF. CDR3 bases: TGTGCCAGCAGTTACAATTGGGCGGGACAGGGCTCCTACGAGCAGTACTTC.

The rearrangement links TRBV3-1 (or the pseudogene TRBV3-2) to TRBJ1-6, with a weak D call TRBD1 (5 bases). Per germline, CDR1 LGHDT and CDR2 YNNKEL (reference sequence). This CDR3 region has 17 residues. V was pared by 5 bases and J by 0 bases, with 14 bases between. CDR3 sequence (DNA): TGTGCCAGCAGCTACTCACCAGGGAGCTCCTATAATTCACCCCTCCACTTT. The encoded protein is CASSYSPGSSYNSPLHF.

J is TRBJ1-1 and V is TRBV19; maybe TRBD1 (5 bases). CDR1 and CDR2 (germline): LNHDA, SQIVND (reference sequence). Trimming cost V 1 base and J 0 bases, with 21 bases left between them. This CDR3 spans 19 amino acids. CDR3 sequence (DNA): TGTGCCAGTAGTATAGGGGGGGGAAGACGGTTGCGCATGAACACTGAAGCTTTCTTT. This encodes CASSIGGGRRLRMNTEAFF.

J is TRBJ2-7 and V is TRBV5-8; 8 bases are a match to TRBD1. Germline V CDR1 and CDR2: SGHTS, YDEGEE. V shed 3 bases and J 3 bases; nucleotides not matched to a gene: 8. CDR3 length equals 15 residues. The CDR3 region has the DNA TGTGCCAGCAGCTGGGGACAGGATACCCACTACGAGCAGTACTTC. Its protein is CASSWGQDTHYEQYF.